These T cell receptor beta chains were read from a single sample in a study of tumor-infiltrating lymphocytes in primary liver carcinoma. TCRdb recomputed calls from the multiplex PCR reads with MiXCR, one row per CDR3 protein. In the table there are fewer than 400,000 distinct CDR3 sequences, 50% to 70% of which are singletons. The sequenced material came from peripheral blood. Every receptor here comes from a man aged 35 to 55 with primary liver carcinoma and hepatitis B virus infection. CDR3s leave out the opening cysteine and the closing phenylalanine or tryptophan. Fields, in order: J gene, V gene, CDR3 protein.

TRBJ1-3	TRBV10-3	AIREFSGNTIY
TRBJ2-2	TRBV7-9	ASSSHRGRTGELF
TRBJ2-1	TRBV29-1	CGRLAGAVYNEQS
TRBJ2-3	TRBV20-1	SARDRVAGDLDMQY
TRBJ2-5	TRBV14	ASSRAGTPIQETQY
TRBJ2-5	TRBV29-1	SGMACGGETQY
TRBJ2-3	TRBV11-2	ASRAGESTDMQY
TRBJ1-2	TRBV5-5	ASSSDVDRPLPTNYGYT
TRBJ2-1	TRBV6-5	ASNYLGFGTSGYNEQF
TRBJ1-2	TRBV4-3	ASSLQRTGENGYT
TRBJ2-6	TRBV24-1	ATSDPSGGLLGANVLT
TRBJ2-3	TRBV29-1	SFVAGGNGDTHY
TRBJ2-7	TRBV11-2	ATSWTDDRSYEQY